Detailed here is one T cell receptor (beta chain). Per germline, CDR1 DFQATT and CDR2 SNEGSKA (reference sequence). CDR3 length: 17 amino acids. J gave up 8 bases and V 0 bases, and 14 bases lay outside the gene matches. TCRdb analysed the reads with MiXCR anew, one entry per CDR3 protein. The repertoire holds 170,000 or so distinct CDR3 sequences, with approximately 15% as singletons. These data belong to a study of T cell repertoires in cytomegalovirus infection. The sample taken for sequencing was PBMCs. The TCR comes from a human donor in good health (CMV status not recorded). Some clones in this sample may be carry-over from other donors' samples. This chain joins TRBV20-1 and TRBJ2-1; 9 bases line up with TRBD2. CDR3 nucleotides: TGCAGTGCTAGAGAGGGGGGAAGTAGCGGGAGATCATATGAGCAGTTCTTC. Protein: CSAREGGSSGRSYEQFF.